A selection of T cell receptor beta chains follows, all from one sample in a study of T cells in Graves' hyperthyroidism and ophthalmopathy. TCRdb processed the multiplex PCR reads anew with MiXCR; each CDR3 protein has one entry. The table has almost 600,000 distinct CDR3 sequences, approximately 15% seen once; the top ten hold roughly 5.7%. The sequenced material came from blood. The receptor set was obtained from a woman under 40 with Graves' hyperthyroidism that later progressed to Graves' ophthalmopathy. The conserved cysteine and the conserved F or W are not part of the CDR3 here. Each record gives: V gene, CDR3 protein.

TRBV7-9	ASSVPTSGRSYNEQF
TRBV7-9	ASSLLAGLDGYT
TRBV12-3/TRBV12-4	ASPPGNQPQH
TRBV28	ASSSPGAGGYNEQF
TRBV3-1	ASSQVVGTGELF
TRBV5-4	ASSWGLAEANTGELF
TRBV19	ASSIGDNTNYGYT
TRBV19	ASSNSIAGGETQY
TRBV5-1	ASSFGRGRGEQY
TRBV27	ASSLSPSAFTYGYT
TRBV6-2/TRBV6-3	ASSPRPDKLGYGYT
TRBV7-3	ASSSPRTSGNNEQF
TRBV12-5	ASGLGSVAKNIQY
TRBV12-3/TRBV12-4	ASSFYREGHNEQF
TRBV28	ASSLSGSYEQF
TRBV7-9	ASSFSGGRYEQY
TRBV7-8	ASSLRTGIGGELF
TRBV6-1	ASLTYSGKYEQY
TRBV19	ASSPLGRGAVYEQY
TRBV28	ASSLTGTVYGYT
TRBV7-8	ASSLEKGRTQPQH
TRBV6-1	ASRTLASPVDTQY
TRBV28	ASTNSLGGAETQY
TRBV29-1	SVGRQEDTEAF
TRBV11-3	ASSLGLTSGYEQY
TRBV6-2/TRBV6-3	ASSDKLAGVKYNEQF
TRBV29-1	SVEVLGVYYGYT
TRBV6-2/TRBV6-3	ASRVTLNEQF
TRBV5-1	ASSLAGTGLNEQF
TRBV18	ASSPGQKQNTEAF
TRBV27	ASRRLAGGQETQY
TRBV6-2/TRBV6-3	ASSYSGTFYNEQF
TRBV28	ASWAGISPDTQY
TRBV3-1	ASSQDLTRREETQY
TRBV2	ASSQTGTLGELF
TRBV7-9	ASSLEFLARAGELF
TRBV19	ASMGQGAMNTEAF
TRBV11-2	ASSLLGAEDTQY
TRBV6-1	ASSTISNQPQH